This TCR beta chain was sequenced in a study of T cells in narcolepsy. Study-wide results and limits: Reportedly, autoreactive clonotypes were serially detected in patients' blood but not controls'.

Sequencing was performed with immunoSEQ multiplex PCR; in TCRdb, only in-frame clones are kept and a portion is missing. The sample lists tens of thousands of clones, about 91% occurring once. The CDR3 totals 15 residues. Per the germline V gene, CDR1 is LGHNT and CDR2 is FRNRAP. The germline V and J ends were trimmed by 6 bases and 5 bases, with 19 bases remaining between them. A remark on this clone: No antigen is known for it.

This chain joins TRBV12-5 and TRBJ1-1, with a tentative D call TRBD1 (5 bases). Sequencing input: CD45RA- memory CD4+ T cells from PBMCs. This sequence was found in a human donor with narcolepsy. The CDR3 sequence: CASGHGRDLRTEAFF. DNA for the CDR3: TGTGCTAGTGGCCACGGGAGGGACCTGAGAACTGAAGCTTTCTTT.